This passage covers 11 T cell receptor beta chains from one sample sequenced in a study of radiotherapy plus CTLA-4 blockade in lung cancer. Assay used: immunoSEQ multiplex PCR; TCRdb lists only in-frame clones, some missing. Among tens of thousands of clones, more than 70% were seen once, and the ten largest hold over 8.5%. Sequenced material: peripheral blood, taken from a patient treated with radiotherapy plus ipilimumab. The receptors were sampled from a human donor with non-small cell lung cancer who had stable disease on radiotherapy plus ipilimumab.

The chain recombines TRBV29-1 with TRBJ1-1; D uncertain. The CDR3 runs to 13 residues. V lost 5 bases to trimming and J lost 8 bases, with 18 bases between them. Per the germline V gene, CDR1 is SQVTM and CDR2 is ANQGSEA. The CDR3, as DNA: TGCAGCGTTCTACCGGGTGGAAATGTGGAAGCTTTCTTT. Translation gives CSVLPGGNVEAFF.

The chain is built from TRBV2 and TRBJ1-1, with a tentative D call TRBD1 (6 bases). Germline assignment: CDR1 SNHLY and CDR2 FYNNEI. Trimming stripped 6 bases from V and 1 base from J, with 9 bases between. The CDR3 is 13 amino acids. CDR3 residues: CASREQGNTEAFF. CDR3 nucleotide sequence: TGTGCCAGCAGGGAACAGGGGAACACTGAAGCTTTCTTT. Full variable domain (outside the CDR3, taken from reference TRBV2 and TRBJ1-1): EPEVTQTPSHQVTQMGQEVILRCVPISNHLYFYWYRQILGQKVEFLVSFYNNEISEKSEIFDDQFSVERPDGSNFTLKIRSTKLEDSAMYFCASREQGNTEAFFGQGTRLTVV.

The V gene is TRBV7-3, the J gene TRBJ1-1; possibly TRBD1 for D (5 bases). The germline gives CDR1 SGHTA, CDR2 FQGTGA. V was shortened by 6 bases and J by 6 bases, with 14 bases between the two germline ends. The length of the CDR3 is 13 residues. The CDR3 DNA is TGTGCCAGCAGTCCCAGGGACGGCGCTGAAGCTTTCTTT. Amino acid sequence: CASSPRDGAEAFF. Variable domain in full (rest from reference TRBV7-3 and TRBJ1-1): GAGVSQTPSNKVTEKGKYVELRCDPISGHTALYWYRQSLGQGPEFLIYFQGTGAADDSGLPNDRFFAVRPEGSVSTLKIQRTERGDSAVYLCASSPRDGAEAFFGQGTRLTVV.

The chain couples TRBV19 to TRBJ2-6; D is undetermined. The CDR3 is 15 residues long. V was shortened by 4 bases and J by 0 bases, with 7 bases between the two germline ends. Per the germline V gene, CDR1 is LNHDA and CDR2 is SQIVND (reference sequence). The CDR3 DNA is TGTGCCAGTAGTACCCCCCCCTCTGGGGCCAACGTCCTGACTTTC. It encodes CASSTPPSGANVLTF. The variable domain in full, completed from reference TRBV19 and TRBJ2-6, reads DGGITQSPKYLFRKEGQNVTLSCEQNLNHDAMYWYRQDPGQGLRLIYYSQIVNDFQKGDIAEGYSVSREKKESFPLTVTSAQKNPTAFYLCASSTPPSGANVLTFGAGSRLTVL.

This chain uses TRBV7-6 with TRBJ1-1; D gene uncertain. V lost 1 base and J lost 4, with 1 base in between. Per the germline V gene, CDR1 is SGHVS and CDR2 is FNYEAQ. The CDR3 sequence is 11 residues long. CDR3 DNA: TGTGCCAGCAGCTTAGGCACTGAAGCTTTCTTT. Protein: CASSLGTEAFF.

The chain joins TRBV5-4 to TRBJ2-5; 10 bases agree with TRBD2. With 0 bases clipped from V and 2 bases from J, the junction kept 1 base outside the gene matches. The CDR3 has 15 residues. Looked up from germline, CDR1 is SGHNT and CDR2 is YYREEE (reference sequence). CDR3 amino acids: CASSLVSGGQETQYF. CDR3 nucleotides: TGTGCCAGCAGCTTGGTTAGCGGGGGGCAAGAGACCCAGTACTTC.

The CDR3 spells CASSFRTGLNEKLFF. Here the CDR3 DNA reads TGTGCCAGCAGCTTTCGGACAGGGCTTAATGAAAAACTGTTTTTT. V is TRBV7-7 and J is TRBJ1-4, with 8 bases lining up with TRBD1. CDR1 and CDR2 from the germline V gene are SSHAT and FNYEAQ (reference sequence). CDR3 length equals 15 residues. Unmatched junction bases numbered 4, after V lost 3 bases and J lost 4 bases.

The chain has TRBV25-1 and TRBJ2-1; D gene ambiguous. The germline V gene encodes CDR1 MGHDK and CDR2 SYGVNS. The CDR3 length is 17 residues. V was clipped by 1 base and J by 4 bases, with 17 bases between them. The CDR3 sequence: CASSELSPVYYYNEQFF. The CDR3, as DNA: TGTGCCAGCAGTGAATTGAGTCCAGTCTATTATTACAATGAGCAGTTCTTC.

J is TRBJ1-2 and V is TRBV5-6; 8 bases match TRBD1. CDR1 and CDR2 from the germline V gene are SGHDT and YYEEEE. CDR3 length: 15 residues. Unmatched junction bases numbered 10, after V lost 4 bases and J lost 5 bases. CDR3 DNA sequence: TGTGCCAGCAGCAACAGACAGGGGAGAAGTTATGGCTACACCTTC. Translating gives CASSNRQGRSYGYTF.

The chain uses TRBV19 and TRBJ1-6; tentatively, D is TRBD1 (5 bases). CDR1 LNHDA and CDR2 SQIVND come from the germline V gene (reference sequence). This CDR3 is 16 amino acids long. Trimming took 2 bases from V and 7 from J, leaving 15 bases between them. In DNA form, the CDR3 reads TGTGCCAGTAGTATATCGTTGGGGCAGACCAATTCACCCCTCCACTTT. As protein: CASSISLGQTNSPLHF. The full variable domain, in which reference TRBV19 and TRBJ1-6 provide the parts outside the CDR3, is DGGITQSPKYLFRKEGQNVTLSCEQNLNHDAMYWYRQDPGQGLRLIYYSQIVNDFQKGDIAEGYSVSREKKESFPLTVTSAQKNPTAFYLCASSISLGQTNSPLHFGNGTRLTVT.

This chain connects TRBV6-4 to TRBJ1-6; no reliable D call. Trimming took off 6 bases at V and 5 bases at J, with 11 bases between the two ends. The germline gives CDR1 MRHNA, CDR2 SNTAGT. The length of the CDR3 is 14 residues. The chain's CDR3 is CASSQGPDNSPLHF. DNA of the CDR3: TGTGCCAGCAGCCAAGGGCCGGATAATTCACCCCTCCACTTT.